The rows below give T cell receptor beta chains drawn from one sample of a study of blood T cell repertoires in COVID-19. The assay was immunoSEQ multiplex PCR, and TCRdb's table has in-frame clones only and misses some. The sample has around 130,000 clones, more than 65% seen once; the top ten hold over 7%. The sample taken for sequencing was peripheral blood. Receptors originate from a human donor in a cohort sampled during active COVID-19. CDR3s include the opening cysteine and the closing phenylalanine or tryptophan. Fields, in order: D gene, J gene, clone size, V gene, CDR3 DNA, CDR3 protein. The D gene is left open where the match is weak. Part of the rows lack a size; the others show once, few, many or a class for expanded clones.

>TRBD1|TRBJ2-4|once|TRBV28
TGTGCCAGCAGTTTAGGGACAGGGGGTGCGGCCAAAAACATTCAGTACTTC
CASSLGTGGAAKNIQYF
>TRBD1|TRBJ1-1|few|TRBV7-9
TGTGCCAGCAGCTTAGCGACAGGGACCGCTGATCGGGCTTTCTTT
CASSLATGTADRAFF
>TRBD1|TRBJ2-5|NA|TRBV6-9
TGTGCCAGCTCGTATCCGGGACAGGGGTCTCAAGAGACCCAGTACTTC
CASSYPGQGSQETQYF
>TRBD1|TRBJ1-1|NA|TRBV5-1
TGCGCCAGCAGCCTCCAGGGGGCGGTAAACACTGAAGCTTTCTTT
CASSLQGAVNTEAFF
>TRBD2|TRBJ2-7|few|TRBV18
TGTGCCAGCTCACTTAGGACTAGTTACGAGCAGTACTTC
CASSLRTSYEQYF
>NA|TRBJ1-2|NA|TRBV3-1/TRBV3-2
TGTGCCAGCAGCCAAGGCAGGCAGGGTGGCTACACCTTC
CASSQGRQGGYTF
>NA|TRBJ1-1|NA|TRBV4-2
TGTGCCAGCAGCCAAGTGGTTGGGCGGGAGGCTGAAGCTTTCTTT
CASSQVVGREAEAFF
>NA|TRBJ2-1|NA|TRBV7-3
TGTGCCAGCAGCTATGCGGGGTCCTACAATGAGCAGTTCTTC
CASSYAGSYNEQFF
>TRBD1|TRBJ1-2|NA|TRBV9
TGTGCCAGTGACAGGGGAGGCTATGGCTACACCTTC
CASDRGGYGYTF
>TRBD2|TRBJ2-3|NA|TRBV11-3
TGTGCCAGCAGCCTGAGTACGGCGGGGGGCTCCGGAGACACAGATACGCAGTATTTT
CASSLSTAGGSGDTDTQYF
>TRBD2|TRBJ2-6|NA|TRBV7-2
TGTGCCAGTGGTAGCGGGGGTGGGGCCAACGTCCTGACTTTC
CASGSGGGANVLTF
>NA|TRBJ2-7|NA|TRBV28
TGTGCCAGCAGTACTCAACCCGACGAGCAGTACTTC
CASSTQPDEQYF
>TRBD1|TRBJ1-2|NA|TRBV14
TGTGCCAGCAGCCACGATTTGACAGGGGGCTGGGGAGGTGGCTACACCTTC
CASSHDLTGGWGGGYTF
>NA|TRBJ2-5|NA|TRBV25-1
TGTGCCAGCACTCATAGGGTAGGGGCGGGGGAGACCCAGTACTTC
CASTHRVGAGETQYF
>TRBD1|TRBJ2-3|NA|TRBV29-1
TGCAGCGTTGAAGGAGGGGACAGGGGGCCCACAGATACGCAGTATTTT
CSVEGGDRGPTDTQYF
>NA|TRBJ1-4|NA|TRBV24-1
TGTGCCACCAGTGTAGCGGAGGGGACTAATGAAAAACTGTTTTTT
CATSVAEGTNEKLFF
>NA|TRBJ2-7|NA|TRBV12-3/TRBV12-4
TGTGCCAGCAGTCACTCCGCCCTGGACGAGCAGTACTTC
CASSHSALDEQYF
>NA|TRBJ1-1|NA|TRBV9
TGTGCCAGCAGCGACAGTTTGAACACTGAAGCTTTCTTT
CASSDSLNTEAFF
>NA|TRBJ2-5|NA|TRBV20-1
TGCAGTGCTAGTCTGACAGTACAAGAGACCCAGTACTTC
CSASLTVQETQYF
>NA|TRBJ2-2|NA|TRBV10-3
TGTGCCTCGGCAAGCGGCACCGGGGAGCTGTTTTTT
CASASGTGELFF
>NA|TRBJ1-5|NA|TRBV19
TGTGCCAGTAGCCCGAAAGGGGCTCTCAATCAGCCCCAGCATTTT
CASSPKGALNQPQHF
>TRBD1|TRBJ2-7|NA|TRBV4-1
TGCGCCAGCAGCCGCTACAGGGGAAGGGAAGCGGACGAGCAGTACTTC
CASSRYRGREADEQYF
>NA|TRBJ1-5|few|TRBV10-1
TGCGCCAGCACCGGGGACATCAATCAGCCCCAGCATTTT
CASTGDINQPQHF
>NA|TRBJ1-4|NA|TRBV9
TGTGCCAGCAGCCCGGGAATTTCAACTAATGAAAAACTGTTTTTT
CASSPGISTNEKLFF
>TRBD2|TRBJ2-1|NA|TRBV4-2
TGTGCCAGCAGCCAAGCCCGGCCGCTAGCGGCAAGGCAGTTCTTC
CASSQARPLAARQFF
>NA|TRBJ1-2|NA|TRBV19
TGTGCCAGTAGCTCGGTGTATGGCTACACCTTC
CASSSVYGYTF
>NA|TRBJ1-6|NA|TRBV28
TGTGCCAGCAGGAGGTCAGGAGGGAATAATTCACCCCTCCACTTT
CASRRSGGNNSPLHF
>NA|TRBJ2-5|NA|TRBV11-3
TGTGCCAGCAGCTTAGGGGCAGGGCACCAAGAGACCCAGTACTTC
CASSLGAGHQETQYF
>TRBD2|TRBJ2-1|NA|TRBV7-9
TGTGCCAGCAGCCCACCCGGACTAGCGGTCTACAATGAGCAGTTCTTC
CASSPPGLAVYNEQFF
>NA|TRBJ1-2|once|TRBV7-9
TGTGCCAGCAGCGCACAGGTGGGCTACACCTTC
CASSAQVGYTF
>NA|TRBJ1-4|NA|TRBV7-9
TGTGCCAGCAGCCAAATGGGGGGTGGCGAAAAACTGTTTTTT
CASSQMGGGEKLFF
>NA|TRBJ2-5|NA|TRBV7-2
TGTGCCAGCAGCTTAGGCTCCGGGGTATCCCAAGAGACCCAGTACTTC
CASSLGSGVSQETQYF
>TRBD1|TRBJ1-1|once|TRBV5-4
TGTGCCAGCAGCCCCAGAAGGACAGGTCGGGACACTGAAGCTTTCTTT
CASSPRRTGRDTEAFF
>TRBD1|TRBJ2-7|NA|TRBV7-2
TGTGCCAGCAGCTCCTCGGACAGGGGCCACTACGAGCAGTACTTC
CASSSSDRGHYEQYF
>TRBD1|TRBJ2-5|NA|TRBV7-3
TGTGCCAGCAGCGCTACCGGGACAGGGGAGGAGACCCAGTACTTC
CASSATGTGEETQYF
>NA|TRBJ2-5|NA|TRBV7-2
TGTGCCAGCAGCAGAATCGCGGGGGAGACCCAGTACTTC
CASSRIAGETQYF
>TRBD1|TRBJ2-7|NA|TRBV10-3
TGTGCCATCAGTGAGGGGACAGGACGGAATTGGGAGCAGTACTTC
CAISEGTGRNWEQYF
>TRBD1|TRBJ1-3|NA|TRBV3-1/TRBV3-2
TGTGCCAGCAGCCAAGATCGCACCTACCTGGACAGGCGTGGAAACACCATATATTTT
CASSQDRTYLDRRGNTIYF
>NA|TRBJ1-1|NA|TRBV3-1/TRBV3-2
TGTGCCAGCAGCCAGGATTTCGGGTCGAGAGTACCTGAAGCTTTCTTT
CASSQDFGSRVPEAFF
>NA|TRBJ2-7|NA|TRBV5-1
TGCGCCAGCAGCTCAACAGGGACCCAATCCCTGGCCTACGAGCAGTACTTC
CASSSTGTQSLAYEQYF
>NA|TRBJ2-7|once|TRBV12-3/TRBV12-4
TGTGCCAGCCGACCCGAGGGCTCCTACGAGCAGTACTTC
CASRPEGSYEQYF
>NA|TRBJ1-5|NA|TRBV5-1
TGCGCCAGCAGCCTTGCATCTCGTGAGGGTCAGCCCCAGCATTTT
CASSLASREGQPQHF
>TRBD2|TRBJ2-3|NA|TRBV10-3
TGTGCCATCAGCGCTAGCGGGAGCACAGATACGCAGTATTTT
CAISASGSTDTQYF
>NA|TRBJ1-4|NA|TRBV5-1
TGCGCCAGCAGCTCAGGGGTTGCAACTAATGAAAAACTGTTTTTT
CASSSGVATNEKLFF
>TRBD2|TRBJ2-3|NA|TRBV6-6
TGTGCCAGCAGGTCTAGCGGGGGGCCGACAGATACGCAGTATTTT
CASRSSGGPTDTQYF
>NA|TRBJ2-7|NA|TRBV5-1
TGCGCCAGCAGCAAAACTGACACCTTTGGTGAGCAGTACTTC
CASSKTDTFGEQYF
>TRBD2|TRBJ2-3|NA|TRBV5-1
TGCGCCAGCATGGTAGCGGGGGGCCAAGATACGCAGTATTTT
CASMVAGGQDTQYF
>NA|TRBJ1-1|NA|TRBV7-3
TGTGCCAGCAGCCAGCAGGGATCCAACACTGAAGCTTTCTTT
CASSQQGSNTEAFF
>NA|TRBJ1-2|NA|TRBV5-1
TGCGCCAGCAGCTTAAGTAACAGGGACCATGGCTACACCTTC
CASSLSNRDHGYTF
>NA|TRBJ2-1|NA|TRBV11-3
TGTGCCAGCAGCTTAGATCTAAGTGGGTCTAGACCCAATGAGCAGTTCTTC
CASSLDLSGSRPNEQFF
>NA|TRBJ2-2|NA|TRBV4-1
TGCGCCAGCAGCCCATTCATCGGGACTTCGAACACCGGGGAGCTGTTTTTT
CASSPFIGTSNTGELFF
>NA|TRBJ2-4|NA|TRBV19
TGTGCCAGTAGTAAGGAAGGGGCGGACAAAAACATTCAGTACTTC
CASSKEGADKNIQYF
>NA|TRBJ2-7|NA|TRBV19
TGTGCCAGTAGTATAGGCGGGGCGGTCTACGAGCAGTACTTC
CASSIGGAVYEQYF
>TRBD1|TRBJ1-5|once|TRBV12-3/TRBV12-4
TGTGCCAGCAGTTCAGGGGGTCAGCCCCAGCATTTT
CASSSGGQPQHF
>TRBD1|TRBJ2-3|NA|TRBV11-3
TGTGCCAGCAGCTTGACAGGGGAAACAGATACGCAGTATTTT
CASSLTGETDTQYF